The T cell receptor (beta chain) under discussion was sequenced for a study of technical replicates of blood from a handful of donors. Profiled with immunoSEQ multiplex PCR; TCRdb holds only in-frame clones, not every one. The table has around 54,000 clones, around 96% seen once. The CDR3 runs to 18 residues. Germline V gives CDR1 SGHVS, CDR2 FQNEAQ. V was clipped by 0 bases and J by 3 bases; unmatched bases: 14. The clonotype was recovered from a human donor in good health. V is TRBV7-8 and J is TRBJ2-7; 7 bases are a match to TRBD1. The sequencing input was T cells isolated from PBMCs. CDR3 sequence (DNA): TGTGCCAGCAGCTTAGCGCCGGGACAGAGAGCTCCGTTCTACGAGCAGTACTTC. As protein: CASSLAPGQRAPFYEQYF.